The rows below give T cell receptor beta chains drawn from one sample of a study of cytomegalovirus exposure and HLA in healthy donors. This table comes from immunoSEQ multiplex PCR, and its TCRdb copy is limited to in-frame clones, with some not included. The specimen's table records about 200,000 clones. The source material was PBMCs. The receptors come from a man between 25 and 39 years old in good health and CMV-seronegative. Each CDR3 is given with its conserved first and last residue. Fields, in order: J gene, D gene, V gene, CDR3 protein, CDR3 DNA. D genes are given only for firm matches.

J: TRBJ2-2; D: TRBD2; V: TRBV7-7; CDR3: CASSSTLAGDHSGELFF; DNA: TGTGCCAGCAGCTCGACACTAGCGGGGGACCACAGCGGGGAGCTGTTTTTT
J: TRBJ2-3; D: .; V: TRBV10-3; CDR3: CAIGLPGARHTQYF; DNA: TGTGCCATCGGTTTGCCAGGGGCCCGCCATACGCAGTATTTT
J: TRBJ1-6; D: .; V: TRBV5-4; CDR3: CASSSTGYNSPLHF; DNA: TGTGCCAGCAGTTCGACGGGGTATAATTCACCCCTCCACTTT
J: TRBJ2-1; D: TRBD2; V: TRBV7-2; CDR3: CASSSRSGGANEQFF; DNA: TGTGCCAGCAGCTCACGTAGCGGGGGGGCCAATGAGCAGTTCTTC
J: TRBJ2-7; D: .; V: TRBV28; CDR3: CASTEGGNYEQYF; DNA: TGTGCCAGCACCGAAGGGGGAAATTACGAGCAGTACTTC
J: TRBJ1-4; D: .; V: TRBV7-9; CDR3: CASSQDSDEKLFF; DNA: TGTGCCAGCAGCCAAGACAGTGATGAAAAACTGTTTTTT
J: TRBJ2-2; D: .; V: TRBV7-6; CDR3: CASSLFSPGTGELFF; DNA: TGTGCCAGCAGCTTATTTTCCCCGGGCACCGGGGAGCTGTTTTTT
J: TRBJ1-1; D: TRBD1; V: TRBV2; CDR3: CASSLHRGETEAFF; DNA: TGTGCCAGCAGTCTTCACAGGGGGGAAACTGAAGCTTTCTTT
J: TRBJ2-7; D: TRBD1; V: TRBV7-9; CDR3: CASSLDLGQRYEQYF; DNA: TGTGCCAGCAGCTTAGACCTGGGACAGAGATACGAGCAGTACTTC
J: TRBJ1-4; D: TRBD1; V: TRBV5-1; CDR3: CASSIRTGGPNEKLFF; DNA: TGCGCCAGCAGCATAAGAACAGGGGGCCCCAATGAAAAACTGTTTTTT
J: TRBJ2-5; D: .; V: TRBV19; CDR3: CASSAQALNWETQYF; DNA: TGTGCCAGTAGTGCCCAGGCCCTAAACTGGGAGACCCAGTACTTC
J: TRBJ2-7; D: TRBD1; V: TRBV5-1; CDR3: CASSLGGTGAYEQYF; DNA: TGCGCCAGCAGCTTGGGCGGGACAGGCGCCTACGAGCAGTACTTC
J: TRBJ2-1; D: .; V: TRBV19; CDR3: CASSIRGSYNEQFF; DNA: TGTGCCAGTAGTATTCGCGGGTCCTACAATGAGCAGTTCTTC
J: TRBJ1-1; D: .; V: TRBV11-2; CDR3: CASSNGRDMNTEAFF; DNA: TGTGCCAGCAGCAATGGACGGGATATGAACACTGAAGCTTTCTTT
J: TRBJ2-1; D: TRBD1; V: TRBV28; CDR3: CASRETGGASDEQFF; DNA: TGTGCCAGCAGGGAGACAGGGGGCGCTAGCGATGAGCAGTTCTTC
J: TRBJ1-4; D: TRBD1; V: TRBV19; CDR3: CASTPQPTGRNEKLFF; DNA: TGTGCCAGTACGCCCCAGCCGACAGGGCGAAATGAAAAACTGTTTTTT
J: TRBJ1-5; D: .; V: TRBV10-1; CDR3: CASSEYRGFSNQPQHF; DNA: TGCGCCAGCAGTGAGTATCGGGGGTTCAGCAATCAGCCCCAGCATTTT
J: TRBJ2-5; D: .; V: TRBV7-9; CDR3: CASSLVWEWAGLQETQYF; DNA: TGTGCCAGCAGCTTAGTTTGGGAGTGGGCGGGGCTTCAAGAGACCCAGTACTTC
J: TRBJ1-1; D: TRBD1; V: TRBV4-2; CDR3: CASSPSGTDGNTEAFF; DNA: TGTGCCAGCAGCCCCTCTGGGACAGACGGGAACACTGAAGCTTTCTTT
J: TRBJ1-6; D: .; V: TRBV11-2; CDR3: CASSWEESPLHF; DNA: TGTGCCAGCAGCTGGGAGGAGTCACCCCTCCACTTT
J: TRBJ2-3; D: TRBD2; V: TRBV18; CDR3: CASSPMLAGGRGDTQYF; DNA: TGTGCCAGCTCACCAATGCTAGCGGGGGGGCGTGGAGATACGCAGTATTTT
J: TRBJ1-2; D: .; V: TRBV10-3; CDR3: CAIKGQGGYGYTF; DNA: TGTGCCATCAAGGGGCAGGGAGGCTATGGCTACACCTTC
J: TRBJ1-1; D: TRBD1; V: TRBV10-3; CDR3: CAIDRGQGRSTEAFF; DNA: TGTGCCATTGACAGGGGGCAAGGGAGGAGCACTGAAGCTTTCTTT
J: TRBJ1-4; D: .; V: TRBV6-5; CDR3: CASSYEPVKEKLFF; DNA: TGTGCCAGCAGTTACGAACCGGTCAAGGAAAAACTGTTTTTT
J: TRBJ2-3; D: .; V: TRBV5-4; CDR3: CASSLTILSTDTQYF; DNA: TGTGCCAGCAGCCTGACTATCTTAAGCACAGATACGCAGTATTTT
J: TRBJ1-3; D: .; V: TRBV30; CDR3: CAWTVNSGNTIYF; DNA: TGTGCCTGGACAGTCAACTCTGGAAACACCATATATTTT
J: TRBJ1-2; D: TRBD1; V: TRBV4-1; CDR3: CASSRDRTFNYGYTF; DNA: TGCGCCAGCAGCCGGGACAGAACATTTAACTATGGCTACACCTTC
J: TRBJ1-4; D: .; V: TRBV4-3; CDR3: CASSQDLTATNEKLFF; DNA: TGCGCCAGCAGCCAAGATCTGACAGCAACTAATGAAAAACTGTTTTTT
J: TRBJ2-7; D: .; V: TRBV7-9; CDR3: CASSPGDEQYF; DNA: TGTGCCAGCAGCCCCGGGGACGAGCAGTACTTC
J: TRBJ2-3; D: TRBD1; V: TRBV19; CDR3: CASYSGTVDTQYF; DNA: TGTGCCAGCTATTCCGGGACAGTAGATACGCAGTATTTT
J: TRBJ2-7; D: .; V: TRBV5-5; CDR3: CASSWEQGNYEQYF; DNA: TGTGCCAGCAGCTGGGAGCAGGGGAATTACGAGCAGTACTTC
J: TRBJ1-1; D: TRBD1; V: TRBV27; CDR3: CASSLDRRDTEAFF; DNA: TGTGCCAGCAGTTTGGACAGGAGGGACACTGAAGCTTTCTTT
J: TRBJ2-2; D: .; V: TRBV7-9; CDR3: CASSFGGGELFF; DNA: TGTGCCAGCAGCTTCGGTGGCGGGGAGCTGTTTTTT
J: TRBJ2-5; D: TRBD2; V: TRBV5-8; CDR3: CASTMGLAGDQETQYF; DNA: TGTGCCAGCACCATGGGCCTAGCGGGTGATCAAGAGACCCAGTACTTC
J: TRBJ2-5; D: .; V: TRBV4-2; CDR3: CASSQPGDQETQYF; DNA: TGTGCCAGCAGCCAACCAGGGGACCAAGAGACCCAGTACTTC
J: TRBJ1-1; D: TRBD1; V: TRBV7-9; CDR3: CASSLVGGLDTEAFF; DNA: TGTGCCAGCAGCTTAGTAGGGGGCTTAGACACTGAAGCTTTCTTT
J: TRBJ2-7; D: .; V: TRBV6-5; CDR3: CASKGGEYEQYF; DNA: TGTGCCAGCAAGGGCGGGGAATACGAGCAGTACTTC